This T cell receptor (beta chain) appears in the sequencing data of a study of blood T cells in healthy people across ages. Worth noting for this clonotype: The target antigen is unknown.

It was with a sample-barcoded 5' primer and a J-beta primer mix that a second PCR of about 7 to 12 cycles was run. One entry per CDR3 protein, called by TCRdb with MiXCR from the 5' RACE reads. The repertoire holds 800,000 to 900,000 distinct CDR3 sequences, around 62% seen once, with about a quarter in the top ten. The germline V and J ends were trimmed by 11 bases and 9 bases, with 25 bases remaining between them. CDR3 length: 14 residues. General observations from the study: Because donor CMV status was unknown, expanded clonotype changes were possibly confounded.

The chain links TRBV12-3 or TRBV12-4 to TRBJ1-2; D gene unclear. Sequencing was performed on blood. The TCR comes from a man under 40 in good health. In nucleotides, the CDR3 is TGTGCCTCCTCTTTCGGCACTGCATTTGGGAGCTACACCTTC. Its protein is CASSFGTAFGSYTF.